This TCR beta chain originates from a study of T cell responses to AZD1222 COVID-19 vaccine. Here immunoSEQ multiplex PCR was the method, and the copy in TCRdb shows in-frame clones only, minus some. Here the sample spans around 160,000 clones, 92% being singletons. Germline V gene sequence: CDR1 LGHDT, CDR2 YNNKEL (reference sequence). The V and J ends lost 3 bases and 5 bases respectively, with 16 bases between them. This CDR3 has 15 residues. The TCR originated in an adult who received the AZD1222 COVID-19 vaccine. V and J are TRBV3-1 (or the pseudogene TRBV3-2) and TRBJ1-1; weak D call: TRBD1 (6 bases). Sequencing used peripheral blood, obtained 28 days after the second AZD1222 dose. CDR3 in amino acids: CASSHPVGGGTEAFF. As DNA, the CDR3 is TGTGCCAGCAGCCACCCTGTTGGGGGCGGAACTGAAGCTTTCTTT.